This paragraph reports one TCR beta chain. This clone occurred a few times. What antigen it recognizes has not been identified. No quality values exist for individual bases; no much larger clone is one base distant. This specimen belongs to a study of T cell responses to AZD1222 COVID-19 vaccine (dated by TCRdb to the early 2020s). Regarding the research as a whole: AZD1222 recipients whose second dose came at about 4 weeks and those whose second dose came at about 12 weeks were combined into one group, since spike-specific TCR depth and breadth did not differ between the two schedules. Enrollment into the trials was organized by age into subgroups of 18-55, 56-69 and 70-plus years, and those subgroups contained approximately 160, 26 and 62 TCR-sequenced participants, respectively. A total of about 230 trial participants underwent TCR sequencing, of whom nearly 210 received two doses of AZD1222 and some 26 received two doses of the MenACWY control vaccine. Broader findings and caveats from the paper: The whole spike protein was spanned by vaccine-associated CD4 TCRs, and dominant responses were seen in regions 160-218 and 743-854. Conclusions about previously exposed vaccinees are limited because only a handful of AZD1222 recipients were SARS-CoV-2 seropositive at baseline. Reportedly, close to half of the unique spike-specific TCRs recognized epitopes lying outside the regions that are mutated in the B.1.351 and B.1.1.7 variants. The 56-69-year group was small, and its depth increase did not reach significance, likely because of low power. Participants were mostly white British, with more females than males. The authors suggested clonal diversity may have been underestimated. After two AZD1222 doses, spike-specific TCR breadth and depth were significantly higher than at day 0 and than in MenACWY recipients. Because no day 14 peak-response samples were available, the repertoires could be characterized only after the peak T cell response.

In light of the paper, this sample's time point label describes: baseline before first vaccination. Vaccinee samples were obtained from the UK trials COV001 and COV002, which included a single-blind randomized controlled phase 2/3 trial of AZD1222 (ChAdOx1 nCoV-19) in healthy adults. For TCRbeta chain sequencing, PBMC samples from trial participants were taken at day 0 and at day 28 after the second dose. The CDR3 regions of human TCRbeta chains were analyzed by immunosequencing. The published analysis was carried out like this. TCRs in the repertoires were compared against a reference library of SARS-CoV-2-specific TCRs that had been generated with the MIRA antigen-specificity platform. Breadth meant the fraction of unique TCRs that were SARS-CoV-2-associated, whereas depth meant the fraction of total T cells that were SARS-CoV-2-associated. Using the MIRA data, each spike-specific TCR was mapped to the spike region that the TCR reacts to and placed in a CD4 or CD8 class. Log10-transformed breadth and depth values were compared by one-way ANOVA with Sidak's multiple comparisons tests. As stored in TCRdb, this immuneACCESS dataset retains in-frame rearrangements with V and J assigned. A fraction of the clones does not appear; measured against another copy, unresolved V genes explain less than half of the discrepancy, and the remainder lacks a known reason. Clone size and V and J calls were adopted from that table, with D and trimming inferred from the DNA. Here the sample has 130,000 or so clones; approximately 90% occur a single time. In total, the top ten clones hold approximately 20% of the sample.

V and J are truncated by 6 bases and 4 bases respectively, leaving an intervening sequence of 12 bases. In the germline V gene, CDR1 corresponds to SGHDN and CDR2 to FVKESK. Including cysteine and phenylalanine, the CDR3 has 14 amino acids. The kept DNA is CDR3 alone, 42 bases in frame from the first base. This sequence originates from an adult in good health. The specimen comprised peripheral blood, sampled on day 0 of AZD1222 vaccination. Recombination joined TRBV14 with TRBJ1-4; TRBD1 is a weak D gene call, 5 bases matching. The CDR3 region has the sequence CASSPGVRNEKLFF. The nucleotides are TGTGCCAGCAGTCCGGGGGTTCGTAATGAAAAACTGTTTTTT. The CDR3 plus the reference TRBV14 and TRBJ1-4 genes for the other parts give the full variable domain: EAGVTQFPSHSVIEKGQTVTLRCDPISGHDNLYWYRRVMGKEIKFLLHFVKESKQDESGMPNNRFLAERTGGTYSTLKVQPAELEDSGVYFCASSPGVRNEKLFFGSGTQLSVL.